Shown below are 4 T cell receptor beta chains from a single sample sequenced in a study of T cells expressing NK-cell markers. Each CDR3 protein gets one entry in TCRdb, which reprocessed the 5' RACE reads and gives no DNA. The sample totals over 150,000 distinct CDR3 sequences. Sequencing used blood T cells: a sorted CD56 or NKG2C T cell subset, CD4+ or CD8+ T cells, or bulk PBMC T cells (not recorded which). Receptors were obtained from a woman aged 45-60 years in good health.

The rearrangement links TRBV6-6 to TRBJ2-6; with no DNA, the TCRdb D assignment of TRBD1 cannot be verified. The CDR3 loop spans 21 amino acids. The V gene's germline CDR1 is MNHNY and CDR2 SVGAGI (reference sequence). CDR3 in amino acids: CASDPSGARGVPISGANVLTF.

V and J are TRBV29-1 and TRBJ2-1. In germline, CDR1 is SQVTM, CDR2 ANQGSEA. The CDR3 runs to 12 residues. CDR3 sequence: CSVITTRAGWFF.

V usage is TRBV28 and J usage is TRBJ2-5. Germline V gives CDR1 MDHEN, CDR2 SYDVKM. CDR3 length: 13 amino acids. The CDR3 sequence is CASSLGGWETQYF. Drawing the rest from reference TRBV28 and TRBJ2-5, the complete variable domain is DVKVTQSSRYLVKRTGEKVFLECVQDMDHENMFWYRQDPGLGLRLIYFSYDVKMKEKGDIPEGYSVSREKKERFSLILESASTNQTSMYLCASSLGGWETQYFGPGTRLLVL.

This chain links TRBV6-5 with TRBJ1-5; TCRdb picks TRBD1, but there is no DNA to check that call. The CDR3 runs 14 residues. In germline, CDR1 is MNHEY, CDR2 SVGAGI. CDR3 loop: CASSPRQNNQPQHF.